Listed below are T cell receptor beta chains from one sample, sequenced in a study of cytomegalovirus exposure and HLA in healthy donors. Only in-frame clones appear in the TCRdb table, and some are missing; sequencing was by immunoSEQ multiplex PCR. This sample's clone table lists about 120,000 clones. The sequencing sample was made of PBMCs. The source is a young man in good health and CMV-seronegative. The conserved cysteine and the conserved F or W are not part of the CDR3 here. A D gene is named only where the DNA matches it firmly.

length	D	V	J	CDR3
13	TRBD1	TRBV5-1	TRBJ2-3	ASSPLTGATDTQY
9	.	TRBV30	TRBJ2-1	AWSGASTQF
15	TRBD2	TRBV15	TRBJ2-2	ATSRDPSGGNTGELF
14	TRBD1	TRBV5-6	TRBJ2-2	ASSLLGTGHTGELF
13	TRBD2	TRBV5-4	TRBJ2-1	ASSTFSGGGNEQF
12	.	TRBV6-1	TRBJ2-1	ASSEVTRYNEQF
17	TRBD1	TRBV5-6	TRBJ1-4	ASSLYGQGHFTTNEKLF
15	TRBD1	TRBV11-3	TRBJ2-1	ASSLYPGQGAYNEQF
13	TRBD1	TRBV6-5	TRBJ1-5	ASSPGTVSNQPQH
11	.	TRBV6-5	TRBJ1-5	ASRAGQYQPQH
12	.	TRBV19	TRBJ1-1	ASSIYGGATEAF
14	.	TRBV7-9	TRBJ2-2	ASSLGLRGTTGELF
14	TRBD1	TRBV6-6	.	ASSYRGTGGYSEQY
11	.	TRBV6-6	TRBJ2-7	ASTIGGIHEQY
12	TRBD1	TRBV5-1	TRBJ1-6	ASRDRWWDSPLH
14	.	TRBV18	TRBJ2-1	AALSGLGKSYNEQF
13	TRBD2	TRBV7-8	TRBJ2-2	ASSRGLAKTGELF
14	TRBD2	TRBV7-8	TRBJ2-2	ASSSPSGGDTGELF
15	TRBD2	TRBV9	.	ASSALLEGAGGHEQY
12	.	TRBV28	TRBJ2-2	ASSLRGLVGELF
12	.	TRBV6-5	TRBJ1-2	ASSYGEWNYGYT
12	.	TRBV28	TRBJ2-7	ALGVPGVRNEQY
13	TRBD2	TRBV2	TRBJ2-4	ASSSNYPGGNIQY
13	TRBD2	TRBV12-5	TRBJ2-3	ASGPTSGASDTQY
14	.	TRBV5-4	TRBJ1-1	ASSPTGSRMNTEAF
12	TRBD1	TRBV27	TRBJ2-7	ASSYKTGSHEQY
14	.	TRBV9	TRBJ1-2	ASSAGVWSTYYGYT
14	.	TRBV5-1	TRBJ2-7	ASSLVTGISAYEQY
16	.	TRBV7-9	TRBJ1-2	ASSLRTQRTVRNYGYT
13	.	TRBV7-2	TRBJ2-7	ASSYSPDSSYEQY
15	.	TRBV27	TRBJ2-5	ASSRGQFTPIQETQY
11	.	TRBV6-5	TRBJ2-2	ASRPQGPGELF
15	.	TRBV4-3	TRBJ2-6	ASSRSSLGSGANVLT
12	TRBD1	TRBV2	TRBJ2-3	ASTRDSHTDTQY
13	TRBD1	TRBV7-6	TRBJ1-5	ASSLGQGAGQPQH
12	.	TRBV28	TRBJ2-1	ASCGGPPLGEQF
12	.	TRBV6-6	TRBJ1-2	ASSWVEEGYGYT
15	.	TRBV19	TRBJ1-4	ASSGLNDGPTNEKLF
11	.	TRBV5-1	TRBJ1-5	ASSLAHNQPQH
13	.	TRBV5-6	TRBJ1-4	ASSPDAGINEKLF
9	.	TRBV5-6	TRBJ2-5	ASSTQETQY
15	TRBD1	TRBV15	TRBJ1-4	ATSRGDRGYGNEKLF
13	.	TRBV7-9	TRBJ1-1	ASRPGQPGDTEAF
14	TRBD1	TRBV15	TRBJ2-2	ATRARQGAPAGGLF
12	.	TRBV2	TRBJ1-5	ASSDKHRNQPQH
15	.	TRBV19	TRBJ2-6	ASNNAGWLAGANVLT
13	.	TRBV5-1	TRBJ1-1	ASSFQGPGDTEAF
13	.	TRBV7-2	TRBJ2-5	ASSLSVQGKATQY